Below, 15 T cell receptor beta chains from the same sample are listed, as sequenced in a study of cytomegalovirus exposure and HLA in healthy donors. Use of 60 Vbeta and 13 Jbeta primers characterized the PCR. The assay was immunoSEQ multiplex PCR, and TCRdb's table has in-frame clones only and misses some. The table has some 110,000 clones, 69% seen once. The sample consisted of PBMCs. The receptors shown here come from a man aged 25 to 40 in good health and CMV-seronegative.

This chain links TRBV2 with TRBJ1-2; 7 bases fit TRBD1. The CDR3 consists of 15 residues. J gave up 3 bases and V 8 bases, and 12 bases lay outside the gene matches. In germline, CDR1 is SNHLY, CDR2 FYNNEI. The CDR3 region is CASVGRGQGDYGYTF. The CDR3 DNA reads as TGTGCCAGCGTCGGGAGGGGGCAGGGGGACTATGGCTACACCTTC.

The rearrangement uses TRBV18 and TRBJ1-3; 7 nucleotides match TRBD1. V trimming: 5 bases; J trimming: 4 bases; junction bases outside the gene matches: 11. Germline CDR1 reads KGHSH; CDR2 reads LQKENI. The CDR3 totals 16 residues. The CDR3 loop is CASSTFSRGPGNTIYF. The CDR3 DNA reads TGTGCCAGCTCAACCTTCTCTAGGGGGCCGGGAAACACCATATATTTT.

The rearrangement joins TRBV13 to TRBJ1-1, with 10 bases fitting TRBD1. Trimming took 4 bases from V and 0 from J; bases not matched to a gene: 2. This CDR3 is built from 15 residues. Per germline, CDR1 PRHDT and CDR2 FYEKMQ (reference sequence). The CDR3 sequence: CASSWDRGMNTEAFF. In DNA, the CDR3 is TGTGCCAGCAGCTGGGACAGGGGCATGAACACTGAAGCTTTCTTT.

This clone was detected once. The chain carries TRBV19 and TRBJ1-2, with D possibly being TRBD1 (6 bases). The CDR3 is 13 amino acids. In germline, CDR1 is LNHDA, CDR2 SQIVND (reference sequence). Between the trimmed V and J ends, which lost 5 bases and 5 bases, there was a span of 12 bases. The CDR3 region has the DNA TGTGCCAGTAGTGAGGGGAGGGGGTATGGCTACACCTTC. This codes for CASSEGRGYGYTF.

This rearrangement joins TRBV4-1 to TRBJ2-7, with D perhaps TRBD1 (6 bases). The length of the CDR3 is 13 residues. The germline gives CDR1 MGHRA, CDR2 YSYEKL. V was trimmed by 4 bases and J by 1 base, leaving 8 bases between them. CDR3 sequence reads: CASSRGQSYEQYF. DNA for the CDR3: TGCGCCAGCAGCCGCGGACAGTCCTACGAGCAGTACTTC.

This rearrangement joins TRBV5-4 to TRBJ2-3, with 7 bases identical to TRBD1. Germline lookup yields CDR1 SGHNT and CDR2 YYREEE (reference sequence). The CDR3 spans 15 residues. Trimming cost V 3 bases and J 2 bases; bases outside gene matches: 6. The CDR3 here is CASSSQGSDTDTQYF. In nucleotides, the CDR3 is TGTGCCAGCAGCTCACAGGGGAGTGACACAGATACGCAGTATTTT.

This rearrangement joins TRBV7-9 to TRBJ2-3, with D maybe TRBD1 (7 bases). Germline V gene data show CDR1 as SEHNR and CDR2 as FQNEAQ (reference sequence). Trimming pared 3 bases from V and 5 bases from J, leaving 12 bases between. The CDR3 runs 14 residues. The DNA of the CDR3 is TGTGCCAGCAGCTTGACAGGGAGGATAGATACGCAGTATTTT. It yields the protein CASSLTGRIDTQYF.

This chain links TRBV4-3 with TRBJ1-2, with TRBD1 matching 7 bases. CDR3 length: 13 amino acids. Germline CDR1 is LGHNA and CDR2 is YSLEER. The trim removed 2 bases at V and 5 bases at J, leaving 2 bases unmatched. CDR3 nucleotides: TGCGCCAGCAGCCAACAGGGGGGATATGGCTACACCTTC. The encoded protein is CASSQQGGYGYTF.

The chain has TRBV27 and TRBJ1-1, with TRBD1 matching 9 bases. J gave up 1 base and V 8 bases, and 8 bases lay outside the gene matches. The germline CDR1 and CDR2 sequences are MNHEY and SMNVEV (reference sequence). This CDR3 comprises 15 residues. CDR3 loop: CASRFRDRANTEAFF. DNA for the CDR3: TGTGCCAGCCGCTTCCGGGACAGGGCGAACACTGAAGCTTTCTTT.

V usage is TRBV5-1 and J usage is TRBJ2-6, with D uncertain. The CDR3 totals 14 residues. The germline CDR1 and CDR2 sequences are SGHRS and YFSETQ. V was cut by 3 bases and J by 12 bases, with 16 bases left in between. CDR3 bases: TGCGCCAGCAGCTCGGCCGAAGGAGTTCCCGTCCTGACTTTC. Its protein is CASSSAEGVPVLTF.

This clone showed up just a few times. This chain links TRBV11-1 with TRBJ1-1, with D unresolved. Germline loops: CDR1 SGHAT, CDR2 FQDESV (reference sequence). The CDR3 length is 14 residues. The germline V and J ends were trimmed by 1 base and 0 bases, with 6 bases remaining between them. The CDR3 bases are TGTGCCAGCAGCTTAGACATCCTGAACACTGAAGCTTTCTTT. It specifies CASSLDILNTEAFF.

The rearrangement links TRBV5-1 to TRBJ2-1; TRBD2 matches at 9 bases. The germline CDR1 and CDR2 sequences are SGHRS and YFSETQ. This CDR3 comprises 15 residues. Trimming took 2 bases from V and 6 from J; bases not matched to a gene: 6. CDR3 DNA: TGCGCCAGCAGCTTTGGCGGGAGGGCCCTCAATGAGCAGTTCTTC. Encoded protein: CASSFGGRALNEQFF.

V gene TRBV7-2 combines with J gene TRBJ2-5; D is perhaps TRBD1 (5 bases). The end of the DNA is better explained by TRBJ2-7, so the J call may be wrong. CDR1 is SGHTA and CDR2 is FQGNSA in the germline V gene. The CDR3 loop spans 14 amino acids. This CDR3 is CASSLSTVIYEQYF. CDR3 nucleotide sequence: TGTGCCAGCAGCTTATCGACAGTGATCTACGAGCAGTACTTC.

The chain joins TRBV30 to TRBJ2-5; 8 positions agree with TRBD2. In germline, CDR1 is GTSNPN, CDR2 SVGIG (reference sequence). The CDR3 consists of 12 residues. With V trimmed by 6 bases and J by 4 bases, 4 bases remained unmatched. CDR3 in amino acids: CACGRGGETQYF. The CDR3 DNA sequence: TGTGCCTGCGGGAGGGGTGGAGAGACCCAGTACTTC.

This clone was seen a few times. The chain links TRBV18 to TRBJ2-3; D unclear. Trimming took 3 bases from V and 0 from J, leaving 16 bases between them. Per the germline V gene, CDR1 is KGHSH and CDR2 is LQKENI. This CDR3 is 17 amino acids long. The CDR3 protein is CASSPSIRSLSTDTQYF. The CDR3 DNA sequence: TGTGCCAGCTCACCTTCCATCAGGTCTCTCAGCACAGATACGCAGTATTTT.